This T cell receptor beta chain was identified in a study of blood T cell repertoires in COVID-19. Per the study methods: The authors estimated nucleated cell counts from reference gene primer amplification. Assay used: immunoSEQ multiplex PCR; TCRdb lists only in-frame clones, some missing. V, J and clone size are taken as reported in that table, and D and trimming were inferred from the DNA itself. The table has 150,000 or so clones, roughly 82% seen once; the top ten hold 5.5% to 8%. The CDR3 is 15 residues long. The ends lost 1 base at V and 7 bases at J; junction bases unmatched: 6. CDR1 is SEHNR and CDR2 is FQNEAQ in the germline V gene (reference sequence).

The sequenced sample consisted of peripheral blood. The chain carries TRBV7-9 and TRBJ1-4; TRBD1 agrees at 7 bases. This clonotype was sampled from a woman in her fifties or sixties in a cohort sampled during active or convalescent COVID-19. The CDR3: CASSLVRGRPEKLFF. The CDR3, as DNA: TGTGCCAGCAGCTTAGTGAGGGGGCGCCCTGAAAAACTGTTTTTT.